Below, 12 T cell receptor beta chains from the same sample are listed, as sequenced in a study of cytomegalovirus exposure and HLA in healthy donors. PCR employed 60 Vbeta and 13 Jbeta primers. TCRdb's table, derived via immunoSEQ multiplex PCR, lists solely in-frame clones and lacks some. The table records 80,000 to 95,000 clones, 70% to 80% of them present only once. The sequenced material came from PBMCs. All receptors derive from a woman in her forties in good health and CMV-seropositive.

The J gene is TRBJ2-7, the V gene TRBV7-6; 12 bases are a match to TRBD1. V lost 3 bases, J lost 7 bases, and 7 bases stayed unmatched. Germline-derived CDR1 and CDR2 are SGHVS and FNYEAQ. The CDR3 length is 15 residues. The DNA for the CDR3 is TGTGCCAGCAGCTTCTCCGGGACAGGGGGCCATGAGCAGTACTTC. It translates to CASSFSGTGGHEQYF.

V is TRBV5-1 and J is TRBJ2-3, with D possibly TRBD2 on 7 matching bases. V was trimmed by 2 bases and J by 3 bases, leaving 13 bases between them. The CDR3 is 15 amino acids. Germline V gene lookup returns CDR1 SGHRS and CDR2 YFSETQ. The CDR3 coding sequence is TGCGCCAGCAGCTTTATGGGGGGGGCAACAGATACGCAGTATTTT. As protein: CASSFMGGATDTQYF.

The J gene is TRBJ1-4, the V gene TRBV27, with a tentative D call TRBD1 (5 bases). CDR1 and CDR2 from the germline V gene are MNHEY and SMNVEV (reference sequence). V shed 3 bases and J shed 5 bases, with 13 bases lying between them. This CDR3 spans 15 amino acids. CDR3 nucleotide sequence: TGTGCCAGCAGTTTCACGCGACAGATAAATGAAAAACTGTTTTTT. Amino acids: CASSFTRQINEKLFF. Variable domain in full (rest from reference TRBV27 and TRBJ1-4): EAQVTQNPRYLITVTGKKLTVTCSQNMNHEYMSWYRQDPGLGLRQIYYSMNVEVTDKGDVPEGYKVSRKEKRNFPLILESPSPNQTSLYFCASSFTRQINEKLFFGSGTQLSVL.

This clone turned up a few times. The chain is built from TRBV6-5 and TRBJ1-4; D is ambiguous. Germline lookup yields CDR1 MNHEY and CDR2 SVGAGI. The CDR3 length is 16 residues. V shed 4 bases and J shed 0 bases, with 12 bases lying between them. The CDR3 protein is CASSSLLIPTNEKLFF. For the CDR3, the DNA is TGTGCCAGCAGTTCCTTATTAATCCCAACTAATGAAAAACTGTTTTTT.

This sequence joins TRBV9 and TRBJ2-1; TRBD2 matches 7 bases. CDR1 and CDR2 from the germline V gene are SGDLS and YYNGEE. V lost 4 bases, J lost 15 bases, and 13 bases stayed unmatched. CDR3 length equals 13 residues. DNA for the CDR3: TGTGCCAGCAGCCCCAGGGAGGGAGGGCGTCTGTTCTTC. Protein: CASSPREGGRLFF.

CDR3 protein: CASGLKNDRARHNEQFF. DNA for the CDR3: TGTGCTAGTGGTTTGAAGAACGACAGGGCTCGCCACAATGAGCAGTTCTTC. The J gene is TRBJ2-1, the V gene TRBV12-5; 7 bases align to TRBD1. V lost 2 bases and J lost 5; bases outside the gene matches: 12. Germline V CDR1 and CDR2: LGHNT, FRNRAP. CDR3 length: 17 residues.

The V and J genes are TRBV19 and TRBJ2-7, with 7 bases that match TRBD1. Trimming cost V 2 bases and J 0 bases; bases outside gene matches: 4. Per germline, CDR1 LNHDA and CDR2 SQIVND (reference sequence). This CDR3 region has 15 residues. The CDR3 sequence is CASSIYRQGSYEQYF. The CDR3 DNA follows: TGTGCCAGTAGTATATATCGACAGGGCTCCTACGAGCAGTACTTC. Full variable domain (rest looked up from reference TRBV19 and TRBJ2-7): DGGITQSPKYLFRKEGQNVTLSCEQNLNHDAMYWYRQDPGQGLRLIYYSQIVNDFQKGDIAEGYSVSREKKESFPLTVTSAQKNPTAFYLCASSIYRQGSYEQYFGPGTRLTVT.

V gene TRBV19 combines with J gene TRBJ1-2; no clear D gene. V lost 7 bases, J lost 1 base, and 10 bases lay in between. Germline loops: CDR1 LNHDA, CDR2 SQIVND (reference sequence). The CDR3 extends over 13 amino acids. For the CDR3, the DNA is TGTGCCAGTATGGGAGTTATTAACTATGGCTACACCTTC. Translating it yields CASMGVINYGYTF.

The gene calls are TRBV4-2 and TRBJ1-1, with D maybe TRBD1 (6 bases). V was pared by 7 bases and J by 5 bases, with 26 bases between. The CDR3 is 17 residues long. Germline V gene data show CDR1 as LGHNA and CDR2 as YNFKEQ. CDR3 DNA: TGTGCCAGCACCCCCGTGGGGCAGGGGCTTAGGTATACTGAAGCTTTCTTT. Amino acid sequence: CASTPVGQGLRYTEAFF.

The CDR3 loop reads CASSYRDRGVGYGYTF. In nucleotides, the CDR3 is TGTGCCAGCAGTTACCGGGACAGGGGAGTTGGCTATGGCTACACCTTC. The rearrangement joins TRBV6-5 to TRBJ1-2, with 10 nucleotides matching TRBD1. CDR1 and CDR2 (germline): MNHEY, SVGAGI. J lost 4 bases, V lost 2 bases, and 7 bases had no gene match. The CDR3 runs to 16 residues.

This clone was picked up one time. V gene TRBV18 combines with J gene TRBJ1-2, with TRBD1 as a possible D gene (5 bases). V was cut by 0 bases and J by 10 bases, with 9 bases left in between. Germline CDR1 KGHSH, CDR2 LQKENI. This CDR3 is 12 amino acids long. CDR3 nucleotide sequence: TGTGCCAGCTCACCACCGGGGGGAATCTACACCTTC. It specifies CASSPPGGIYTF.

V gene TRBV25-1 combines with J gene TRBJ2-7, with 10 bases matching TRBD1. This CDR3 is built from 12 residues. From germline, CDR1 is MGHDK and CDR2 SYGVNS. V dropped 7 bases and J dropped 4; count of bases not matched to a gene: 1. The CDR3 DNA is TGTGCCAGCAAGGGACAGGGGTACGAGCAGTACTTC. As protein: CASKGQGYEQYF.